This T cell receptor beta chain was sequenced in a study of blood T cell repertoires in COVID-19. Background on the study: Some COVID-19 samples were acute and others convalescent; all came from the United States, Italy and Spain.

The method was immunoSEQ multiplex PCR; TCRdb's version includes in-frame clones alone and lacks a portion of them. This sample has 65,000 to 85,000 clones, with 88% found just once. This clone was recorded only once. Germline V gene sequence: CDR1 MDHEN, CDR2 SYDVKM. The CDR3 is made up of 14 amino acids. Trimming removed 6 bases from V and 0 bases from J; junction bases left unmatched: 4. The origin of this receptor is a human donor in a cohort sampled during active COVID-19. The rearrangement uses TRBV28 and TRBJ2-5; 7 nucleotides align to TRBD1. Sample: peripheral blood. This CDR3 is CASRRQGYQETQYF. The DNA for the CDR3 is TGTGCCAGCAGGAGACAGGGCTACCAAGAGACCCAGTACTTC.